The 30 T cell receptor beta chains in this list originate from one sample, sequenced in a study of blood T cell repertoires in COVID-19. Generated by immunoSEQ multiplex PCR, the TCRdb table keeps only in-frame clones and is missing some. Among approximately 120,000 clones listed, around three quarters were seen once. The sample comprised peripheral blood. These receptors originate from a man in his forties or fifties with active or convalescent COVID-19.

V usage is TRBV6-4 and J usage is TRBJ1-1; possibly TRBD1 for D (5 bases). The CDR3 runs 14 residues. Germline values: CDR1 MRHNA, CDR2 SNTAGT. The V and J ends lost 4 bases and 5 bases respectively, with 14 bases between them. The CDR3 here is CASSGAGGRTEAFF. CDR3 coding DNA: TGTGCCAGCAGTGGGGCTGGGGGGAGGACTGAAGCTTTCTTT.

The chain recombines TRBV12-1 with TRBJ2-7; TRBD2, the D gene given by the table, was not confirmed from the DNA. TRBV12-1 is tagged as a pseudogene. The CDR3 covers 13 residues. CDR3 loop: CASSSTGGYEQYF. DNA for the CDR3: TGTGCCAGCAGCTCCACCGGCGGTTACGAGCAGTACTTC.

The V and J genes are TRBV6-5 and TRBJ1-3; the D is unclear. The germline CDR1 and CDR2 sequences are MNHEY and SVGAGI. The germline V and J ends were trimmed by 6 bases and 0 bases, with 12 bases remaining between them. The CDR3 spans 15 residues. CDR3: CASSRVGSSGNTIYF. The CDR3 region has the DNA TGTGCCAGCAGCCGGGTCGGAAGCTCTGGAAACACCATATATTTT.

The J gene is TRBJ2-3, the V gene TRBV27; perhaps TRBD1 as D (5 bases). The V end was cut by 6 bases, the J end by 11 bases, with 9 bases between. CDR1 MNHEY and CDR2 SMNVEV come from the germline V gene (reference sequence). The CDR3 is made up of 10 amino acids. CDR3 in DNA: TGTGCCAGCAGGCCCCAGGGGCAGTATTTT. Its protein is CASRPQGQYF.

The V gene is TRBV19, the J gene TRBJ2-7; D is ambiguous. Germline V gene data show CDR1 as LNHDA and CDR2 as SQIVND (reference sequence). This CDR3 is 11 amino acids long. V was trimmed by 7 bases and J by 4 bases, leaving 8 bases between them. CDR3 nucleotides: TGTGCCAGTAAGTCAGGATACGAGCAGTACTTC. Encoded protein: CASKSGYEQYF.

The table lists this clone with a few counts. V is TRBV11-2 and J is TRBJ2-5; TRBD2 agrees at 10 bases. This CDR3 comprises 17 residues. CDR1 SGHAT and CDR2 FQNNGV come from the germline V gene. V dropped 0 bases and J dropped 5; count of bases not matched to a gene: 9. Here the CDR3 reads CASSLDLPLAGVETQYF. CDR3 nucleotide sequence: TGTGCCAGCAGCTTAGATCTGCCGCTAGCGGGGGTTGAGACCCAGTACTTC. Looking up the rest from reference TRBV11-2 and TRBJ2-5 gives the full variable domain: EAGVAQSPRYKIIEKRQSVAFWCNPISGHATLYWYQQILGQGPKLLIQFQNNGVVDDSQLPKDRFSAERLKGVDSTLKIQPAKLEDSAVYLCASSLDLPLAGVETQYFGPGTRLLVL.

The CDR3 reads CASRGRGPSGYTF. The CDR3, as DNA: TGTGCCAGTAGGGGCAGGGGGCCGTCCGGCTACACCTTC. The chain is built from TRBV19 and TRBJ1-2; 8 bases map to TRBD1. Germline CDR1 is LNHDA and CDR2 is SQIVND (reference sequence). V lost 6 bases, J lost 8 bases, and 8 bases stayed unmatched. This CDR3 region has 13 residues.

In its sample, this clone was seen a few times. The genes are TRBV28 and TRBJ1-1, with D tentatively TRBD1 (5 bases). Looked up from germline, CDR1 is MDHEN and CDR2 is SYDVKM. The length of the CDR3 is 11 residues. V lost 10 bases to trimming and J lost 6 bases, with 12 bases between them. The CDR3 sequence is CATKGNSEAFF. The CDR3 nucleotides read TGTGCCACCAAGGGGAATTCTGAAGCTTTCTTT.

The chain employs TRBV3-1 (or the pseudogene TRBV3-2) and TRBJ1-5, with 11 bases that match TRBD1. Trimming removed 3 bases from V and 7 bases from J; junction bases left unmatched: 5. Germline V lookup: CDR1 LGHDT, CDR2 YNNKEL (reference sequence). The CDR3 runs to 15 residues. CDR3 in amino acids: CASSQGTGGRQPQHF. CDR3 in DNA: TGTGCCAGCAGCCAGGGGACAGGGGGTCGCCAGCCCCAGCATTTT.

The rearrangement joins TRBV24-1 to TRBJ2-6, with D perhaps TRBD1 (5 bases). The CDR3 is 15 amino acids. V was pared by 1 base and J by 3 bases, with 6 bases between. Per germline, CDR1 KGHDR and CDR2 SFDVKD. The CDR3 region is CATSDLRGGANVLTF. CDR3 sequence (DNA): TGTGCCACCAGTGATTTAAGGGGTGGGGCCAACGTCCTGACTTTC.

The genes are TRBV21-1 and TRBJ2-7; TRBD2, the D gene given by the table, was not confirmed from the DNA. TRBV21-1 is a documented pseudogene. CDR3 length: 16 amino acids. The CDR3 sequence: CASSNGRLAGVYEQYF. For the CDR3, the DNA is TGTGCCAGCAGCAACGGTAGACTAGCGGGGGTCTACGAGCAGTACTTC.

The chain recombines TRBV29-1 with TRBJ1-1, with unresolved D. This CDR3 spans 11 amino acids. The V end lost 4 bases, the J end lost 8 bases, and 11 bases lay between the germline ends. CDR1 is SQVTM, CDR2 ANQGSEA, per germline. The DNA for the CDR3 is TGCAGCGTTGTGTTTCAGATCGAAGCTTTCTTT. It is translated as CSVVFQIEAFF.

This clone was seen a few times. The chain links TRBV6-2 or TRBV6-3 to TRBJ1-1; D remains ambiguous. This CDR3 is built from 13 residues. Germline CDR1 reads MNHEY; CDR2 reads SVGEGT. Trimming shortened V by 4 bases and J by 2 bases, and 8 bases separated the two germline ends. The CDR3 sequence is CASSWQVNTEAFF. The CDR3 nucleotides are TGTGCCAGCAGTTGGCAGGTTAACACTGAAGCTTTCTTT.

The genes are TRBV13 and TRBJ2-7; 15 bases are shared with TRBD2. After removal of 5 bases from V and 3 bases from J, the junction contained 5 bases not matched to a gene. The CDR3 consists of 16 residues. CDR1 and CDR2 (germline): PRHDT, FYEKMQ (reference sequence). In DNA, the CDR3 is TGTGCCAGCAGCCCCGGGACTAGCGGGAGGTTCTACGAGCAGTACTTC. Its protein is CASSPGTSGRFYEQYF.

V and J are TRBV7-9 and TRBJ2-3, with TRBD2 matching over 11 bases. CDR1 and CDR2 (germline): SEHNR, FQNEAQ (reference sequence). CDR3 size: 17 residues. The V gene end was trimmed by 5 bases and the J gene end by 1 base; junction bases not matched to a gene: 8. The CDR3, as DNA: TGTGCCAGCAGCGCCGGACTAGCGGGTTCCCGCACAGATACGCAGTATTTT. Amino acid sequence: CASSAGLAGSRTDTQYF.

V and J are TRBV7-2 and TRBJ1-1; D unclear. V was trimmed by 5 bases and J by 2 bases, leaving 15 bases between them. This CDR3 has 15 residues. Germline V gene lookup returns CDR1 SGHTA and CDR2 FQGNSA. The CDR3 coding sequence is TGTGCCAGCAGCCCAGATTTATGGACTAACACTGAAGCTTTCTTT. Amino acid sequence: CASSPDLWTNTEAFF.

The chain links TRBV29-1 to TRBJ2-7; 10 bases are a match to TRBD1. V trimming: 6 bases; J trimming: 2 bases; junction bases outside the gene matches: 7. CDR3 length equals 14 residues. Per germline, CDR1 SQVTM and CDR2 ANQGSEA. DNA of the CDR3: TGCAGCGTCGCCGGGACAGGGGATACCTACGAGCAGTACTTC. Amino acid sequence: CSVAGTGDTYEQYF.

The gene calls are TRBV6-1 and TRBJ1-3; TRBD1 matches 7 bases. Germline CDR1 and CDR2: MNHNS and SASEGT. This CDR3 is 16 amino acids long. V gave up 4 bases and J gave up 0 bases; unmatched junction bases: 6. The DNA of the CDR3 is TGTGCCAGCAGTGTTGGAGACAGGGTCTCTGGAAACACCATATATTTT. Protein product: CASSVGDRVSGNTIYF.

This clone has a single count. The CDR3 sequence is CASSAGGHTDTQYF. DNA for the CDR3: TGTGCCAGCAGTGCGGGGGGGCACACAGATACGCAGTATTTT. The gene calls are TRBV6-4 and TRBJ2-3; 8 bases match TRBD2. This CDR3 contains 14 residues. Germline CDR1 and CDR2: MRHNA and SNTAGT. V was clipped by 4 bases and J by 2 bases; unmatched bases: 2.

The chain recombines TRBV5-6 with TRBJ2-7; D might be TRBD1 (5 bases). Germline V gene data show CDR1 as SGHDT and CDR2 as YYEEEE. The CDR3 has 17 residues. V gave up 0 bases and J gave up 2 bases, with 18 bases separating them. CDR3 loop: CASSLEESLTGAYEQYF. CDR3 bases: TGTGCCAGCAGCTTGGAAGAGTCTCTTACAGGAGCCTACGAGCAGTACTTC. Filled out from reference TRBV5-6 and TRBJ2-7, the complete variable domain reads DAGVTQSPTHLIKTRGQQVTLRCSPKSGHDTVSWYQQALGQGPQFIFQYYEEEERQRGNFPDRFSGHQFPNYSSELNVNALLLGDSALYLCASSLEESLTGAYEQYFGPGTRLTVT.

The CDR3, as DNA: TGTGCCAGCAGTGAGGCGGGAGGAACCTACAATGAGCAGTTCTTC. Its protein product is CASSEAGGTYNEQFF. The chain links TRBV6-4 to TRBJ2-1, with 8 nucleotides matching TRBD2. Looked up from germline, CDR1 is MRHNA and CDR2 is SNTAGT. This CDR3 contains 15 residues. V lost 3 bases and J lost 2; bases outside the gene matches: 3.

The chain carries TRBV5-1 and TRBJ2-3, with 10 bases that match TRBD2. V shed 4 bases, J shed 4 bases, and the junction held 9 bases outside the gene matches. The CDR3 has 16 residues. CDR1 is SGHRS, CDR2 YFSETQ, per germline. CDR3 amino acids: CASSTGLSGGPDTQYF. The CDR3, as DNA: TGCGCCAGCAGCACAGGCCTTAGCGGGGGGCCAGATACGCAGTATTTT.

The chain recombines TRBV4-2 with TRBJ1-4, with 8 positions matching TRBD1. This CDR3 comprises 16 residues. The germline CDR1 and CDR2 sequences are LGHNA and YNFKEQ. Losses at the gene ends were 9 bases for V and 4 bases for J; bases not matched to a gene: 13. CDR3 sequence reads: CASSDSTGVDNEKLFF. DNA of the CDR3: TGTGCCAGTTCAGATTCGACAGGGGTCGATAATGAAAAACTGTTTTTT.

Remarks on this clone: Other DNA sequences from this sample encode an identical CDR3 as well. V usage is TRBV27 and J usage is TRBJ2-5, with 7 bases that match TRBD2. CDR3 length: 14 amino acids. Trimming took 3 bases from V and 4 from J; bases not matched to a gene: 5. Germline CDR1 MNHEY, CDR2 SMNVEV (reference sequence). The DNA of the CDR3 is TGTGCCAGCAGTTTGAGCCCGGGGGGAGAGACCCAGTACTTC. Protein sequence: CASSLSPGGETQYF.

This clone was counted a single time. This chain uses TRBV7-2 with TRBJ1-5; D possibly corresponds to TRBD1 (6 bases). This CDR3 comprises 14 residues. The V gene's germline CDR1 is SGHTA and CDR2 FQGNSA. V was shortened by 5 bases and J by 6 bases, with 14 bases between the two germline ends. CDR3 nucleotides: TGTGCCAGCAGCCTCCTACAGGGATCTCAGCCCCAGCATTTT. As protein: CASSLLQGSQPQHF.

In its sample, this clone was seen many times. This chain joins TRBV29-1 and TRBJ1-1, with 8 bases matching TRBD1. Germline V gives CDR1 SQVTM, CDR2 ANQGSEA. The junction had 5 bases not matched to a gene; V was cut back by 6 bases and J by 5 bases. The CDR3 contains 12 residues. CDR3 region: CSVKQGGTEAFF. The CDR3 bases are TGCAGCGTAAAACAGGGGGGGACTGAAGCTTTCTTT.

V is TRBV5-1 and J is TRBJ2-7; TRBD1 agrees at 9 bases. Germline CDR1 is SGHRS and CDR2 is YFSETQ. V lost 7 bases, J lost 7 bases, and 9 bases stayed unmatched. The CDR3 runs to 13 residues. The CDR3 region is CASRISDRGEQYF. CDR3 sequence (DNA): TGCGCCAGCCGAATCTCGGACAGGGGTGAGCAGTACTTC.

The genes are TRBV5-4 and TRBJ1-1, with D possibly TRBD1 on 6 matching bases. Germline loops: CDR1 SGHNT, CDR2 YYREEE (reference sequence). The CDR3 is 15 amino acids. Trimming removed 5 bases at V and 1 base at J, with 15 bases between. The CDR3 spells CASRLERGTNTEAFF. The DNA for the CDR3 is TGTGCCAGCAGGCTGGAGAGGGGGACGAACACTGAAGCTTTCTTT.

This sequence joins TRBV19 and TRBJ2-6; D is perhaps TRBD1 (6 bases). Trimming left V 9 bases short and J 0 bases short, with 15 bases between. The CDR3 is made up of 16 amino acids. From germline, CDR1 is LNHDA and CDR2 SQIVND (reference sequence). The CDR3 loop reads CASTHRGSSGANVLTF. CDR3 nucleotide sequence: TGTGCCAGCACTCATAGGGGGTCCTCTGGGGCCAACGTCCTGACTTTC.

The chain carries TRBV28 and TRBJ1-5; 8 bases map to TRBD1. J gave up 7 bases and V 3 bases, and 17 bases lay outside the gene matches. CDR1 is MDHEN, CDR2 SYDVKM, per germline. CDR3 size: 18 residues. CDR3 residues: CASSFRWQGARQGQPQHF. In DNA, the CDR3 is TGTGCCAGCAGTTTTCGTTGGCAGGGGGCGCGTCAAGGCCAGCCCCAGCATTTT.